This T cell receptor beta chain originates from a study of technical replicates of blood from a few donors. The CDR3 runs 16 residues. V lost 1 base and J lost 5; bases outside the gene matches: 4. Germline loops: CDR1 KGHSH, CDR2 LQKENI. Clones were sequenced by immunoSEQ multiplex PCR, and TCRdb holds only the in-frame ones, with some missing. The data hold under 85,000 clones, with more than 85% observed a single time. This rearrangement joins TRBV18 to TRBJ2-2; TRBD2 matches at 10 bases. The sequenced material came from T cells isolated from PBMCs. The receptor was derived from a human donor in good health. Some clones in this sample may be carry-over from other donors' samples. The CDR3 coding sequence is TGTGCCAGCTCACCACAGGCTAGCGGGAGTACCGGGGAGCTGTTTTTT. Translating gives CASSPQASGSTGELFF.